Listed below are T cell receptor beta chains from one sample, sequenced in a study of beta chain features in type 1 diabetes. Repertoires were generated with immunoSEQ multiplex PCR, while TCRdb's copy carries only in-frame clones and drops some. This sample has nearly 700,000 clones, with around an eighth found just once. The source material was naive CD4+ T cells from blood. These receptors originate from a man younger than 30 with type 1 diabetes. Both conserved end residues are part of each CDR3. Fields, in order: J gene, clone size, D gene, V gene, CDR3 protein, CDR3 DNA. A D gene is named only where the DNA matches it firmly. Clone size is shown for a subset of rows, as once, few, many or a class of expanded clone.

>TRBJ1-3|-|-|TRBV2
CASSPYDRNTIYF
TGTGCCAGCAGTCCCTACGACAGGAACACCATATATTTT
>TRBJ2-7|-|-|TRBV6-1
CASSTTGPPYEQYF
TGTGCCAGCAGCACCACAGGGCCCCCCTACGAGCAGTACTTC
>TRBJ1-5|few|-|TRBV5-6
CASSSGWGRNQPQHF
TGTGCCAGCAGCTCGGGATGGGGCCGCAATCAGCCCCAGCATTTT
>TRBJ1-3|-|-|TRBV14
CASSQEVTAGNTIYF
TGTGCCAGCAGCCAAGAGGTGACAGCTGGAAACACCATATATTTT
>TRBJ1-6|few|TRBD1|TRBV9
CASSGGTGGNNSPLHF
TGTGCCAGCAGCGGAGGGACAGGGGGAAATAATTCACCCCTCCACTTT
>TRBJ2-7|few|-|TRBV5-1
CASSWGDRIPYEQYF
TGCGCCAGCAGCTGGGGGGACAGAATCCCCTACGAGCAGTACTTC
>TRBJ1-5|-|-|TRBV13
CASSLGQNQPQHF
TGTGCCAGCAGCTTAGGGCAAAATCAGCCCCAGCATTTT
>TRBJ2-7|-|TRBD1|TRBV5-1
CASSLAASTGGSNGEQYF
TGCGCCAGCAGCTTGGCAGCTTCCACAGGGGGATCTAACGGCGAGCAGTACTTC
>TRBJ2-7|-|-|TRBV27
CASSTRAAYEQYF
TGTGCCAGCAGTACGCGCGCCGCCTACGAGCAGTACTTC
>TRBJ2-1|-|-|TRBV7-9
CASSLTWGNEQFF
TGTGCCAGCAGCTTAACTTGGGGTAATGAGCAGTTCTTC
>TRBJ2-7|few|-|TRBV29-1
CSVGADSYEQYF
TGCAGCGTCGGGGCAGATTCCTACGAGCAGTACTTC
>TRBJ1-5|few|-|TRBV27
CASRILGQHGPQHF
TGTGCCAGCAGAATTCTAGGGCAGCATGGCCCCCAGCATTTT
>TRBJ2-5|-|TRBD1|TRBV18
CASSLWDRWAETQYF
TGTGCCAGCTCACTCTGGGACAGGTGGGCAGAGACCCAGTACTTC
>TRBJ2-7|few|-|TRBV28
CASSFQRAAARYEQYF
TGTGCCAGCAGTTTCCAGCGGGCCGCCGCCCGGTACGAGCAGTACTTC
>TRBJ2-7|few|-|TRBV5-1
CASSIAAGVSYEQYF
TGCGCCAGCAGCATCGCCGCAGGAGTTTCCTACGAGCAGTACTTC
>TRBJ1-2|-|-|TRBV11-1
CASSAGLDYGYTF
TGTGCCAGCAGCGCGGGATTAGACTATGGCTACACCTTC
>TRBJ2-1|few|-|TRBV7-9
CASSFTEDYNHEQFF
TGTGCCAGCAGCTTTACAGAAGACTACAATCATGAGCAGTTCTTC
>TRBJ2-7|few|-|TRBV28
CASRVPGQSTYEQYF
TGTGCCAGCAGGGTGCCGGGACAAAGTACCTACGAGCAGTACTTC
>TRBJ1-1|few|TRBD1|TRBV10-3
CAIRGQGAAFF
TGTGCCATCAGGGGACAGGGCGCGGCTTTCTTT
>TRBJ2-7|once|TRBD2|TRBV4-2
CASSQEIPQLAGDREQYF
TGTGCCAGCAGCCAAGAGATTCCCCAACTAGCGGGGGATCGGGAGCAGTACTTC
>TRBJ2-1|few|-|TRBV14
CASSQVNIGEQFF
TGTGCCAGCAGCCAAGTTAACATCGGTGAGCAGTTCTTC
>TRBJ1-1|few|-|TRBV6-5
CASRPTMDGTEAFF
TGTGCCAGCCGACCTACCATGGACGGCACTGAAGCTTTCTTT
>TRBJ1-5|-|-|TRBV4-1
CASSQVEDRPQHF
TGCGCCAGCAGCCAAGTTGAAGACAGGCCCCAGCATTTT
>TRBJ2-1|-|TRBD1|TRBV10-3
CAITGGQGVNEQFF
TGTGCCATCACAGGGGGACAGGGGGTGAATGAGCAGTTCTTC
>TRBJ2-7|few|TRBD1|TRBV28
CASREQGDYEQYF
TGTGCCAGCAGGGAACAGGGGGACTACGAGCAGTACTTC
>TRBJ1-1|few|-|TRBV5-1
CASSLRGDTEAFF
TGCGCCAGCAGCTTGAGGGGGGACACTGAAGCTTTCTTT
>TRBJ2-5|few|-|TRBV5-1
CASSRRSLGQETQYF
TGCGCCAGCAGCCGACGGTCTCTGGGGCAAGAGACCCAGTACTTC
>TRBJ1-5|-|TRBD1|TRBV6-5
CASSVLGQDQPQHF
TGTGCCAGCAGTGTACTGGGACAGGACCAGCCCCAGCATTTT
>TRBJ2-4|few|-|TRBV5-1
CASSLVPGENIQYF
TGCGCCAGCAGCTTGGTACCCGGGGAAAACATTCAGTACTTC
>TRBJ1-1|-|TRBD1|TRBV7-9
CACILDRGTEAFF
TGTGCCTGCATTCTGGACAGGGGCACTGAAGCTTTCTTT
>TRBJ2-2|few|-|TRBV4-2
CASSQVGSGELFF
TGTGCCAGCAGCCAAGTTGGGAGCGGGGAGCTGTTTTTT
>TRBJ1-2|few|-|TRBV6-1
CASSHRGTYGYTF
TGTGCCAGCAGTCACCGGGGGACTTATGGCTACACCTTC
>TRBJ1-2|few|-|TRBV30
CAWSVQPVYGYTF
TGTGCCTGGAGTGTACAACCCGTCTATGGCTACACCTTC
>TRBJ1-2|-|-|TRBV7-9
CASSLSADYGYTF
TGTGCCAGCAGCTTATCAGCAGACTATGGCTACACCTTC
>TRBJ2-3|-|-|TRBV28
CASSGAPGQWTDTQYF
TGTGCCAGCAGTGGGGCCCCCGGCCAGTGGACAGATACGCAGTATTTT
>TRBJ1-6|few|-|TRBV7-9
CASSLRDGNNSPLHF
TGTGCCAGCAGCCTCCGGGACGGGAATAATTCACCCCTCCACTTT
>TRBJ2-1|-|-|TRBV2
CASSEWQLNEQFF
TGTGCCAGCAGTGAATGGCAGCTCAATGAGCAGTTCTTC
>TRBJ1-1|-|-|TRBV7-9
CASSLQSEAFF
TGTGCCAGCAGCTTGCAATCTGAAGCTTTCTTT
>TRBJ2-7|-|TRBD2|TRBV27
CASSLRYRGAGTYEQYF
TGTGCCAGCAGTTTAAGATATAGGGGAGCGGGGACGTACGAGCAGTACTTC
>TRBJ2-3|few|-|TRBV7-9
CASSRGSTGPQYF
TGTGCCAGCAGCCGGGGATCTACGGGGCCGCAGTATTTT
>TRBJ2-3|-|TRBD2|TRBV10-3
CAISSAGGTTDTQYF
TGTGCCATCAGTTCGGCGGGGGGCACAACAGATACGCAGTATTTT
>TRBJ1-6|-|TRBD1|TRBV27
CASSPQGQGSPLHF
TGTGCCAGCAGTCCACAGGGGCAGGGTTCACCCCTCCACTTT
>TRBJ1-4|few|-|TRBV7-9
CASSQGSTPTNEKLFF
TGTGCCAGCAGCCAAGGGTCGACCCCAACTAATGAAAAACTGTTTTTT
>TRBJ2-5|-|-|TRBV5-6
CASSGLGAGFEETQYF
TGTGCCAGCAGCGGGCTGGGGGCGGGGTTTGAAGAGACCCAGTACTTC
>TRBJ2-3|few|-|TRBV2
CASMGGKGTDTQYF
TGTGCCAGCATGGGGGGTAAGGGCACAGATACGCAGTATTTT
>TRBJ2-5|-|-|TRBV30
CAWSLTRQETQYF
TGTGCCTGGAGTCTTACTAGGCAGGAGACCCAGTACTTC
>TRBJ1-1|-|TRBD1|TRBV10-3
CAISQTGLGTEAFF
TGTGCCATCAGCCAGACAGGGTTGGGCACTGAAGCTTTCTTT
>TRBJ2-2|few|-|TRBV5-1
CASSWTNTGELFF
TGCGCCAGCAGCTGGACGAACACCGGGGAGCTGTTTTTT
>TRBJ2-1|few|-|TRBV7-7
CASSLNPGAEQFF
TGTGCCAGCAGCTTAAACCCTGGGGCTGAGCAGTTCTTC
>TRBJ1-4|few|-|TRBV18
CASSPLGGGFEKLFF
TGTGCCAGCTCACCTCTTGGAGGGGGGTTCGAAAAACTGTTTTTT
>TRBJ1-4|-|-|TRBV10-3
CAISAATGDNEKLFF
TGTGCCATCAGTGCCGCGACAGGAGACAATGAAAAACTGTTTTTT
>TRBJ2-7|few|-|TRBV30
CAWSSRASGPYF
TGTGCCTGGAGTTCGAGGGCCTCAGGTCCGTACTTC
>TRBJ1-4|-|-|TRBV6-6
CASRATGGGLFF
TGTGCCAGCAGGGCAACCGGAGGAGGACTGTTTTTT
>TRBJ1-5|few|-|TRBV4-1
CASSPGAVGNQPQHF
TGCGCCAGCAGCCCGGGGGCAGTGGGCAATCAGCCCCAGCATTTT
>TRBJ1-4|-|-|TRBV30
CAWSVRIGGKATNEKLFF
TGTGCCTGGAGTGTAAGGATCGGGGGTAAAGCAACTAATGAAAAACTGTTTTTT
>TRBJ2-5|-|TRBD1|TRBV14
CASSQVTGVVETQYF
TGTGCCAGCAGCCAAGTTACAGGGGTGGTAGAGACCCAGTACTTC
>TRBJ1-1|few|TRBD1|TRBV18
CASSLDRGNTEAFF
TGTGCCAGCTCACTAGACAGGGGGAACACTGAAGCTTTCTTT
>TRBJ2-3|-|-|TRBV11-3
CASSPYLTTDTQYF
TGTGCCAGCAGCCCTTACCTAACTACAGATACGCAGTATTTT
>TRBJ2-2|few|-|TRBV7-9
CASRHKNTGELFF
TGTGCCAGCAGGCACAAGAACACCGGGGAGCTGTTTTTT